Below are 23 T cell receptor beta chains sequenced from a single sample in a study of glioma-infiltrating T cells. The iRepertoire nested amplicon-rescue multiplex PCR amplified TCR alpha and beta CDR3s from RNA. TCRdb independently ran MiXCR on the multiplex PCR reads; one entry per CDR3 protein. The repertoire includes 100,000 to 150,000 distinct CDR3 sequences, around 23% of them detected once, and roughly 29% sits in the top ten. Sequences were obtained from glioma tissue, nonneoplastic brain tissue, or PBMCs (not recorded which). These receptors originate from a human donor with low-grade glioma or glioblastoma, undergoing nonglioma brain surgery, or in good health (not recorded which).

Of note for this clonotype: This may be a read error, as it is one base from a much larger clone. The CDR3: CASRLTDYSNRPQHF. The CDR3 bases are TGTGCCAGTAGGCTGACAGACTATAGCAATCGGCCCCAGCATTTT. This chain links TRBV19 with TRBJ1-5, with D possibly TRBD1 on 5 matching bases. CDR3 size: 15 residues. Germline assignment: CDR1 LNHDA and CDR2 SQIVND (reference sequence).

The sample holds many counts of this clonotype. The chain is built from TRBV2 and TRBJ1-5; D perhaps matches TRBD1 (5 bases). This CDR3 is 14 amino acids long. Germline values: CDR1 SNHLY, CDR2 FYNNEI. V gave up 8 bases and J gave up 2 bases, with 13 bases separating them. This CDR3 is CASARPQGNQPQHF. The CDR3, as DNA: TGTGCCAGCGCGCGGCCACAGGGCAATCAGCCCCAGCATTTT.

Concerning this clonotype itself: A much larger clonotype is one base distant, so this may be a read error. This chain connects TRBV6-2 or TRBV6-3 to TRBJ2-3, with D maybe TRBD2 (7 bases). Germline V gene sequence: CDR1 MNHEY, CDR2 SVGEGT. The CDR3 consists of 15 residues. The DNA for the CDR3 is TGTGCCAGCAGCCGCGGGGGCCCCCGCACAGATACGCAGTTTTTT. Protein: CASSRGGPRTDTQFF.

This clonotype was observed a few times. The chain employs TRBV29-1 and TRBJ2-3; 8 nucleotides agree with TRBD2. The CDR3 has 12 amino acids. After removal of 6 bases from V and 3 bases from J, the junction contained 2 bases not matched to a gene. CDR1 is SQVTM, CDR2 ANQGSEA, per germline. CDR3 loop: CSVGLGTDTQYF. CDR3 in DNA: TGCAGCGTGGGACTAGGGACAGATACGCAGTATTTT.

Many counts were recorded for this clonotype. The genes are TRBV20-1 and TRBJ2-1, with 11 bases lining up with TRBD1. Per germline, CDR1 DFQATT and CDR2 SNEGSKA (reference sequence). V gave up 2 bases and J gave up 2 bases; unmatched junction bases: 5. CDR3 size: 16 residues. The CDR3 sequence: CSARPRTGGAYNEQFF. Written as DNA, the CDR3 is TGCAGTGCTAGACCCCGGACAGGGGGCGCCTACAATGAGCAGTTCTTC.

This clonotype was recorded many times. As DNA, the CDR3 is TGTGCCAGCAGCTTAGGCAGGGGAGGGAATCAGCCCCAGCATTTT. It is translated as CASSLGRGGNQPQHF. This rearrangement joins TRBV7-2 to TRBJ1-5; a possible D gene is TRBD1 (6 bases). Looked up from germline, CDR1 is SGHTA and CDR2 is FQGNSA. The CDR3 length is 15 residues. V was trimmed by 1 base and J by 4 bases, leaving 11 bases between them. Full variable domain (outside the CDR3, taken from reference TRBV7-2 and TRBJ1-5): GAGVSQSPSNKVTEKGKDVELRCDPISGHTALYWYRQSLGQGLEFLIYFQGNSAPDKSGLPSDRFSAERTGGSVSTLTIQRTQQEDSAVYLCASSLGRGGNQPQHFGDGTRLSIL.

This clonotype was observed a few times. The chain recombines TRBV4-2 with TRBJ2-3, with 7 bases that match TRBD1. Germline CDR1 LGHNA, CDR2 YNFKEQ. Losses at the gene ends were 0 bases for V and 6 bases for J; bases not matched to a gene: 3. CDR3 length: 14 amino acids. The CDR3 coding sequence is TGTGCCAGCAGCCAAGAAGGGACAGCGGATACGCAGTATTTT. Protein sequence: CASSQEGTADTQYF.

This clonotype came up once. This may be a read error: a much more frequent sequence differs by one nucleotide. The rearrangement joins TRBV28 to TRBJ1-2; tentatively, D is TRBD1 (5 bases). V was clipped by 4 bases and J by 6 bases, with 12 bases between them. The germline V gene encodes CDR1 MDHEN and CDR2 SYDVKM. This CDR3 contains 13 residues. The CDR3 here is CASSSDSNNGYTF. CDR3 DNA sequence: TGTGCCAGCAGTTCCGACAGCAACAATGGCTACACCTTC.

A few counts support this clonotype. The J gene is TRBJ1-4, the V gene TRBV29-1; 9 bases line up with TRBD1. In germline, CDR1 is SQVTM, CDR2 ANQGSEA. This CDR3 region has 13 residues. The junction had 1 base not matched to a gene; V was cut back by 1 base and J by 7 bases. CDR3 nucleotides: TGCAGCGTTGAAGGGACAGGGGCTGAAAAACTGTTTTTT. Encoded protein: CSVEGTGAEKLFF.

This clonotype was counted between two and nine times. The chain couples TRBV24-1 to TRBJ2-3; 11 bases align to TRBD1. Germline V lookup: CDR1 KGHDR, CDR2 SFDVKD. With V trimmed by 3 bases and J by 6 bases, 10 bases remained unmatched. CDR3 length: 17 amino acids. CDR3 sequence reads: CATSDPSGQGAQDTQYF. The DNA of the CDR3 is TGTGCCACCAGTGATCCTTCAGGACAGGGGGCGCAGGATACGCAGTATTTT.

This clonotype was seen a handful of times. In DNA, the CDR3 is TGTGCCAGTAGTATAGGCGCAGGGAGGAGTACTCAGCCCCAGCATTTT. Translation: CASSIGAGRSTQPQHF. The V and J genes are TRBV19 and TRBJ1-5; D might be TRBD1 (5 bases). This CDR3 comprises 16 residues. The V end was cut by 1 base, the J end by 6 bases, with 16 bases between. Germline V lookup: CDR1 LNHDA, CDR2 SQIVND (reference sequence). Complete variable domain (other parts from reference TRBV19 and TRBJ1-5): DGGITQSPKYLFRKEGQNVTLSCEQNLNHDAMYWYRQDPGQGLRLIYYSQIVNDFQKGDIAEGYSVSREKKESFPLTVTSAQKNPTAFYLCASSIGAGRSTQPQHFGDGTRLSIL.

This sequence joins TRBV4-1 and TRBJ2-4; D unclear. The V gene lost 0 bases and the J gene lost 5 bases, with 14 bases spanning the gap. Germline CDR1 MGHRA, CDR2 YSYEKL. This CDR3 is built from 16 residues. CDR3 region: CASSQDYRMDQNIQYF. CDR3 in DNA: TGCGCCAGCAGCCAAGATTATCGTATGGACCAAAACATTCAGTACTTC.

This clonotype came up a few times. The V and J genes are TRBV7-9 and TRBJ2-5; D tentatively reads TRBD1 or TRBD2 (6 bases each). Trimming removed 10 bases from V and 0 bases from J, with 15 bases in between. From germline, CDR1 is SEHNR and CDR2 FQNEAQ (reference sequence). The CDR3 has 14 residues. CDR3 loop: CAKTEGDDQETQYF. The DNA for the CDR3 is TGTGCCAAGACGGAGGGGGATGACCAAGAGACCCAGTACTTC.

There are a few counts of this clonotype. The rearrangement uses TRBV6-6 and TRBJ2-1, with a possible D match to TRBD1 (6 bases). The CDR3 extends over 14 amino acids. V lost 0 bases, J lost 9 bases, and 12 bases lay in between. Germline V CDR1 and CDR2: MNHNY, SVGAGI (reference sequence). The CDR3 loop is CASSYSRDTLEQFF. CDR3 nucleotide sequence: TGTGCCAGCAGTTACTCCCGGGACACACTTGAGCAGTTCTTC.

In its sample, this clonotype was seen many times. The J gene is TRBJ1-1, the V gene TRBV27, with TRBD1 identical over 7 bases. Trimming took 5 bases from V and 3 from J; bases not matched to a gene: 6. The germline V gene has CDR1 MNHEY and CDR2 SMNVEV (reference sequence). The CDR3 spans 14 residues. The CDR3 DNA follows: TGTGCCAGCAGTCTAGGGGGCGTAGACACTGAAGCTTTCTTT. It codes for CASSLGGVDTEAFF.

The rearrangement uses TRBV3-1 and TRBJ2-4; TRBD2 might be the D (5 bases). Per germline, CDR1 LGHDT and CDR2 YNNKEL (reference sequence). This CDR3 spans 16 amino acids. V was trimmed by 1 base and J by 0 bases, leaving 10 bases between them. The CDR3 nucleotides read TGTGCCAGCAGCCAAGCTGCGGGTAGAGCCAAAAACATTCAGTACTTC. Its protein product is CASSQAAGRAKNIQYF.

V and J are TRBV24-1 and TRBJ1-5; TRBD1 might be the D (5 bases). Trimming shortened V by 2 bases and J by 0 bases, and 13 bases separated the two germline ends. Per the germline V gene, CDR1 is KGHDR and CDR2 is SFDVKD. The CDR3 sequence is 17 residues long. CDR3 nucleotides: TGTGCCACCAGTGATTCAGGGTGGGAGGATAGCAATCAGCCCCAGCATTTT. The encoded protein is CATSDSGWEDSNQPQHF.

To note about this clonotype: Being one base from a much bigger clone, this may be a read error. This rearrangement joins TRBV15 to TRBJ1-1; D is unresolved. CDR3 size: 15 residues. Germline lookup yields CDR1 LNHNV and CDR2 YYDKDF (reference sequence). This CDR3 reads CATSRFSDRNTVAFF. The CDR3 DNA follows: TGTGCCACCAGCAGGTTCTCGGACCGGAACACTGTAGCTTTCTTT.

Ten or more counts support this clonotype. The chain combines TRBV6-1 with TRBJ2-3; no clear D gene. The CDR3 length is 13 residues. V was clipped by 7 bases and J by 2 bases, with 10 bases between them. Germline assignment: CDR1 MNHNS and CDR2 SASEGT. CDR3 loop: CASTALATDTQYF. The CDR3 bases are TGTGCCAGCACTGCGTTGGCCACAGATACGCAGTATTTT.

This clonotype was detected many times. The chain employs TRBV6-1 and TRBJ2-1, with D unclear. Deletions cut 2 bases from V and 6 bases from J, with 14 bases between. The CDR3 length is 15 residues. Germline values: CDR1 MNHNS, CDR2 SASEGT. The DNA of the CDR3 is TGTGCCAGCAGTGAATGGACCCCTGATCCCAATGAGCAGTTCTTC. It specifies CASSEWTPDPNEQFF.

The V call is TRBV24-1, the J call TRBJ2-2; 13 bases are a match to TRBD2. Trimming took 3 bases from V and 4 from J; bases not matched to a gene: 7. Germline CDR1 KGHDR, CDR2 SFDVKD. The length of the CDR3 is 18 residues. As DNA, the CDR3 is TGTGCCACCAGTGATCGGACTAGCGGGGGCGCGGGCACCGGGGAGCTGTTTTTT. The encoded protein is CATSDRTSGGAGTGELFF.

The gene calls are TRBV2 and TRBJ2-3; no reliable D call. The CDR3 totals 13 residues. In germline, CDR1 is SNHLY, CDR2 FYNNEI. Trimming cost V 3 bases and J 4 bases, with 8 bases left between them. CDR3 region: CASSDLGPDTQYF. CDR3 sequence (DNA): TGTGCCAGCAGTGATCTCGGCCCAGATACGCAGTATTTT. The whole variable domain, filled in from reference TRBV2 and TRBJ2-3, reads EPEVTQTPSHQVTQMGQEVILRCVPISNHLYFYWYRQILGQKVEFLVSFYNNEISEKSEIFDDQFSVERPDGSNFTLKIRSTKLEDSAMYFCASSDLGPDTQYFGPGTRLTVL.

Points on this clonotype: This may be a read error, as it is one base from a much larger clone. The CDR3 loop reads CSAPRAAGGNKETQYF. As DNA, the CDR3 is TGCAGTGCCCCGAGGGCAGCGGGGGGTAACAAAGAGACCCAGTACTTC. V usage is TRBV20-1 and J usage is TRBJ2-5; 9 bases align to TRBD2. The CDR3 length is 16 residues. Germline CDR1 reads DFQATT; CDR2 reads SNEGSKA (reference sequence). V lost 6 bases, J lost 3 bases, and 14 bases stayed unmatched.